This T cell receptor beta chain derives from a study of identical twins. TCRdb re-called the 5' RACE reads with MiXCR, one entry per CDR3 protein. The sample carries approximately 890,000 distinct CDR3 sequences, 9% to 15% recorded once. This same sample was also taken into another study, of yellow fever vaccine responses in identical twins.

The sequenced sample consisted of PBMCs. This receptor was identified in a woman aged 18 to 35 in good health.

The CDR3 protein is CASSEVAGMQPQHF. The DNA of the CDR3 is TGTGCCAGCAGTGAAGTGGCAGGGATGCAGCCCCAGCATTTT. The genes are TRBV2 and TRBJ1-5, with D perhaps TRBD1 (5 bases). The V end lost 1 base, the J end lost 7 bases, and 11 bases lay between the germline ends. This CDR3 has 14 residues. Looked up from germline, CDR1 is SNHLY and CDR2 is FYNNEI.